These 13 T cell receptor beta chains were all obtained from the same sample, sequenced in a study of T cell clusters in autoimmune cytopenias. Each sample's input was roughly 230 ng genomic DNA, roughly 40,000 genome equivalents. TRB was amplified by touch-down multiplex PCR, primer pools A and B combined. For each CDR3 protein, TCRdb gives one entry from its re-call of the multiplex PCR reads, without DNA. The table counts about 11,000 distinct CDR3 sequences; about 20% lies in the top ten. These data were likewise used in another study, on T cell repertoires in aging, cancer and after chemotherapy.

Sequences were obtained from peripheral blood. These receptors were obtained from a human donor in good health.

This chain links TRBV13 with TRBJ1-6; TCRdb's assignment of TRBD1 cannot be checked, as there is no DNA. CDR3 length equals 18 residues. The V gene's germline CDR1 is PRHDT and CDR2 FYEKMQ (reference sequence). The CDR3 reads CASSPYRQGASYNSPLHF.

This sequence joins TRBV11-3 and TRBJ2-7; TCRdb gives TRBD1 as the D gene, but with no DNA this cannot be confirmed. CDR3 length: 14 amino acids. From germline, CDR1 is SGHNT and CDR2 YENEEA. The CDR3 loop is CASSLAGLGYEQYF. Full variable domain (rest looked up from reference TRBV11-3 and TRBJ2-7): EAGVVQSPRYKIIEKKQPVAFWCNPISGHNTLYWYLQNLGQGPELLIRYENEEAVDDSQLPKDRFSAERLKGVDSTLKIQPAELGDSAVYLCASSLAGLGYEQYFGPGTRLTVT.

This chain's CDR3 is CASSIGIGDSNSPLHF. The rearrangement joins TRBV19 to TRBJ1-6. This CDR3 contains 16 residues. Germline lookup yields CDR1 LNHDA and CDR2 SQIVND (reference sequence).

V and J are TRBV6-6 and TRBJ2-1; TCRdb indicates TRBD1, and absent DNA this call remains unverified. In germline, CDR1 is MNHNY, CDR2 SVGAGI (reference sequence). This CDR3 has 15 residues. This chain's CDR3 is CASTMGHRTYNEQFF.

V usage is TRBV12-3 or TRBV12-4 and J usage is TRBJ2-5. The length of the CDR3 is 13 residues. CDR3 residues: CASSLLDQETQYF.

The chain links TRBV6-6 to TRBJ2-1; no DNA is available, so the TRBD1 call from TCRdb remains unchecked. This CDR3 contains 15 residues. The germline gives CDR1 MNHNY, CDR2 SVGAGI (reference sequence). The CDR3 here is CASSPGDRAGNEQFF.

The chain recombines TRBV27 with TRBJ1-2. CDR1 and CDR2 (germline): MNHEY, SMNVEV (reference sequence). The CDR3 loop spans 14 amino acids. This chain's CDR3 is CASSLGGVGYGYTF.

The chain is built from TRBV5-1 and TRBJ2-5; TCRdb reports TRBD1, a call that lacks DNA to check it against. Looked up from germline, CDR1 is SGHRS and CDR2 is YFSETQ. This CDR3 is 13 amino acids long. CDR3 amino acids: CASSLTGEETQYF.

This CDR3 reads CASRLSRGDKNEQFF. The chain has TRBV27 and TRBJ2-1; checking the TCRdb D call of TRBD1 is not possible without DNA. CDR1 is MNHEY and CDR2 is SMNVEV in the germline V gene (reference sequence). The CDR3 runs to 15 residues.

The chain couples TRBV13 to TRBJ1-1; checking the TCRdb D call of TRBD1 is not possible without DNA. Germline V gives CDR1 PRHDT, CDR2 FYEKMQ (reference sequence). The CDR3 extends over 16 amino acids. The CDR3: CASSLGGQKGDTEAFF.

V and J are TRBV12-3 or TRBV12-4 and TRBJ1-2. CDR3 size: 12 residues. The CDR3: CASSLMQEGYTF.

The rearrangement joins TRBV6-5 to TRBJ1-2. CDR3 length: 15 amino acids. Germline lookup yields CDR1 MNHEY and CDR2 SVGAGI. CDR3 loop: CASSYSSRSLYGYTF.

In terms of frequency, this clonotype is medium-sized. The chain is built from TRBV15 and TRBJ2-3; the D call from TCRdb, TRBD2, cannot be confirmed without DNA. The germline gives CDR1 LNHNV, CDR2 YYDKDF (reference sequence). This CDR3 region has 16 residues. The CDR3 here is CATSRGTSGATDTQYF. Supplemented by reference TRBV15 and TRBJ2-3, the full variable domain reads DAMVIQNPRYQVTQFGKPVTLSCSQTLNHNVMYWYQQKSSQAPKLLFHYYDKDFNNEADTPDNFQSRRPNTSFCFLDIRSPGLGDTAMYLCATSRGTSGATDTQYFGPGTRLTVL.